These 25 T cell receptor beta chains share one sample of origin, sequenced in a study of blood T cell repertoires in COVID-19. TCRdb's copy holds only in-frame clones and misses some; the assay was immunoSEQ multiplex PCR. Counted here are roughly 290,000 clones, about 87% occurring once; the ten biggest clones make up approximately 7.8%. What was sequenced was peripheral blood. Source of these receptors: a woman aged 45 to 65 who had recovered from COVID-19.

This clone was counted between two and nine times. A read error may account for a junction end that differs from germline. The genes are TRBV6-5 and TRBJ1-3; maybe TRBD1 (6 bases). The CDR3 sequence is 10 residues long. Germline CDR1 and CDR2: MNHEY and SVGAGI. The chain's CDR3 is CASGRDTIYF. CDR3 nucleotide sequence: TGTGCCAGCGGCCGGGACACGATATATTTT.

V usage is TRBV7-9 and J usage is TRBJ2-6; D is ambiguous. Germline loops: CDR1 SEHNR, CDR2 FQNEAQ (reference sequence). CDR3 length equals 19 residues. V was trimmed by 4 bases and J by 0 bases, leaving 19 bases between them. DNA for the CDR3: TGTGCCAGCAGCTCAGCCAAACTCAAAAAACTCTCTGGGGCCAACGTCCTGACTTTC. Translated: CASSSAKLKKLSGANVLTF.

This chain connects TRBV5-4 to TRBJ2-2; TRBD1 agrees at 9 bases. The V gene end was trimmed by 2 bases and the J gene end by 8 bases; junction bases not matched to a gene: 1. The CDR3 contains 13 residues. Germline assignment: CDR1 SGHNT and CDR2 YYREEE (reference sequence). CDR3 region: CASSFDRGGELFF. In nucleotides, the CDR3 is TGTGCCAGCAGCTTCGACAGGGGGGGGGAGCTGTTTTTT.

The rearrangement joins TRBV7-9 to TRBJ2-5; TRBD2 might be the D (7 bases). The CDR3 contains 18 residues. V was clipped by 6 bases and J by 2 bases, with 25 bases between them. Germline V gene sequence: CDR1 SEHNR, CDR2 FQNEAQ (reference sequence). CDR3 loop: CASRVWGLGGPAQETQYF. As DNA, the CDR3 is TGTGCCAGCAGGGTCTGGGGTCTGGGGGGGCCAGCACAAGAGACCCAGTACTTC. Supplemented by reference TRBV7-9 and TRBJ2-5, the full variable domain reads DTGVSQNPRHKITKRGQNVTFRCDPISEHNRLYWYRQTLGQGPEFLTYFQNEAQLEKSRLLSDRFSAERPKGSFSTLEIQRTEQGDSAMYLCASRVWGLGGPAQETQYFGPGTRLLVL.

The CDR3 loop is CAISEQVGNTIYF. The CDR3 nucleotides read TGTGCCATCAGTGAACAAGTCGGAAACACCATATATTTT. The chain employs TRBV10-3 and TRBJ1-3; no reliable D call. Trimming took off 3 bases at V and 4 bases at J, with 7 bases between the two ends. CDR1 and CDR2 from the germline V gene are ENHRY and SYGVKD. This CDR3 contains 13 residues.

In its sample, this clone was seen a few times. The chain is built from TRBV5-4 and TRBJ2-2; 15 bases map to TRBD2. Germline CDR1 SGHNT, CDR2 YYREEE (reference sequence). V lost 3 bases, J lost 0 bases, and 9 bases stayed unmatched. This CDR3 spans 20 amino acids. CDR3 sequence: CASSSPMGLAGGSNTGELFF. DNA for the CDR3: TGTGCCAGCAGCTCCCCAATGGGACTAGCGGGAGGCTCGAACACCGGGGAGCTGTTTTTT.

The chain links TRBV4-3 to TRBJ2-7; possibly TRBD2 for D (5 bases). With 4 bases removed from V and 3 bases from J, the gap between germline ends came to 19 bases. The length of the CDR3 is 16 residues. Germline-derived CDR1 and CDR2 are LGHNA and YSLEER. CDR3: CASSPAAAREGYEQYF. In DNA, the CDR3 is TGCGCCAGCAGCCCAGCCGCGGCACGGGAAGGCTACGAGCAGTACTTC.

The rearrangement joins TRBV14 to TRBJ2-1; 7 bases align to TRBD2. The CDR3 length is 14 residues. Germline assignment: CDR1 SGHDN and CDR2 FVKESK. V shed 5 bases and J 3 bases; nucleotides not matched to a gene: 4. Here the CDR3 reads CASSAPGGYNEQFF. DNA of the CDR3: TGTGCCAGCAGCGCCCCGGGAGGCTACAATGAGCAGTTCTTC.

As regards this clone: The sample holds other DNA sequences that translate to the same CDR3. The J gene is TRBJ2-7, the V gene TRBV6-5; tentatively, D is TRBD1 (5 bases). Trimming removed 0 bases at V and 0 bases at J, with 9 bases between. This CDR3 is 15 amino acids long. Germline values: CDR1 MNHEY, CDR2 SVGAGI. This chain's CDR3 is CASSYSNRGSYEQYF. CDR3 DNA: TGTGCCAGCAGTTACTCGAATAGGGGCTCCTACGAGCAGTACTTC.

The CDR3 loop reads CASSLQGADGYTF. DNA for the CDR3: TGCGCCAGCAGCTTGCAGGGGGCGGATGGCTACACCTTC. This chain connects TRBV5-1 to TRBJ1-2, with TRBD1 matching 8 bases. In germline, CDR1 is SGHRS, CDR2 YFSETQ. With 1 base clipped from V and 6 bases from J, the junction kept 2 bases outside the gene matches. CDR3 length: 13 amino acids.

This clone was picked up one time. The rearrangement links TRBV21-1 to TRBJ2-1; the D segment call TRBD1 is taken from the table without a DNA check. TRBV21-1 is given as a pseudogene. The CDR3 runs 15 residues. The CDR3 DNA is TGTGCCAGCAGCAAAGCGAGGGCAGGGGGCGATGAGCAGTTCTTC. Its translation: CASSKARAGGDEQFF.

The J gene is TRBJ1-1, the V gene TRBV7-9, with unresolved D. Germline V lookup: CDR1 SEHNR, CDR2 FQNEAQ (reference sequence). Trimming stripped 1 base from V and 4 bases from J, with 13 bases between. CDR3 length: 15 residues. DNA for the CDR3: TGTGCCAGCAGCTTAGATTCTGTCACAATCACTGAAGCTTTCTTT. This codes for CASSLDSVTITEAFF.

The chain has TRBV30 and TRBJ1-6; D gene unclear. Germline-derived CDR1 and CDR2 are GTSNPN and SVGIG (reference sequence). V shed 5 bases and J shed 7 bases, with 15 bases lying between them. The CDR3 covers 14 residues. The DNA for the CDR3 is TGTGCCTGGGGTTGGGCCAACGAGAATTCACCCCTCCACTTT. This sequence encodes CAWGWANENSPLHF. The full variable domain, in which reference TRBV30 and TRBJ1-6 provide the parts outside the CDR3, is SQTIHQWPATLVQPVGSPLSLECTVEGTSNPNLYWYRQAAGRGLQLLFYSVGIGQISSEVPQNLSASRPQDRQFILSSKKLLLSDSGFYLCAWGWANENSPLHFGNGTRLTVT.

The gene calls are TRBV7-3 and TRBJ1-5, with 8 bases identical to TRBD1. Germline values: CDR1 SGHTA, CDR2 FQGTGA. The CDR3 spans 13 residues. V dropped 5 bases and J dropped 7; count of bases not matched to a gene: 4. This CDR3 reads CASSQGQGQPQHF. For the CDR3, the DNA is TGTGCCAGCAGCCAAGGACAGGGACAGCCCCAGCATTTT.

The chain carries TRBV6-2 or TRBV6-3 and TRBJ2-3, with TRBD1 matching over 7 bases. Germline CDR1 is MNHEY and CDR2 is SVGEGT. The CDR3 runs to 16 residues. V was clipped by 5 bases and J by 0 bases; unmatched bases: 8. CDR3 protein: CASSTPAGGSTDTQYF. CDR3 nucleotide sequence: TGTGCCAGCAGTACCCCGGCAGGGGGAAGCACAGATACGCAGTATTTT.

Written as DNA, the CDR3 is TGTGCCAGCAGAAAGACTACCGGGACAGTAACTGAAGCTTTCTTT. This codes for CASRKTTGTVTEAFF. The chain links TRBV7-2 to TRBJ1-1; 7 bases line up with TRBD1. The V gene's germline CDR1 is SGHTA and CDR2 FQGNSA. This CDR3 has 15 amino acids. V shed 6 bases, J shed 5 bases, and the junction held 12 bases outside the gene matches. Supplemented by reference TRBV7-2 and TRBJ1-1, the full variable domain reads GAGVSQSPSNKVTEKGKDVELRCDPISGHTALYWYRQSLGQGLEFLIYFQGNSAPDKSGLPSDRFSAERTGGSVSTLTIQRTQQEDSAVYLCASRKTTGTVTEAFFGQGTRLTVV.

The V call is TRBV5-5, the J call TRBJ2-1; 11 nucleotides match TRBD1. V was clipped by 0 bases and J by 12 bases; unmatched bases: 5. This CDR3 spans 14 amino acids. Looked up from germline, CDR1 is SGHKS and CDR2 is YYEKEE (reference sequence). CDR3 sequence (DNA): TGTGCCAGCAGCTTGGAGGACAGGGGGCTCGTGCAGTTCTTC. This codes for CASSLEDRGLVQFF.

The J gene is TRBJ1-5, the V gene TRBV28, with TRBD1 as a possible D gene (5 bases). The V end was cut by 7 bases, the J end by 7 bases, with 14 bases between. The CDR3 loop spans 13 amino acids. Per germline, CDR1 MDHEN and CDR2 SYDVKM. Here the CDR3 reads CASTSHGGQPQHF. The CDR3 DNA is TGTGCCAGCACCTCACACGGGGGACAGCCCCAGCATTTT. The variable domain in full, with the rest retrieved from reference TRBV28 and TRBJ1-5, is DVKVTQSSRYLVKRTGEKVFLECVQDMDHENMFWYRQDPGLGLRLIYFSYDVKMKEKGDIPEGYSVSREKKERFSLILESASTNQTSMYLCASTSHGGQPQHFGDGTRLSIL.

The rearrangement links TRBV6-1 to TRBJ2-7, with TRBD2 identical over 7 bases. Losses at the gene ends were 1 base for V and 2 bases for J; bases not matched to a gene: 5. Germline CDR1 and CDR2: MNHNS and SASEGT. The CDR3 extends over 15 amino acids. Written as DNA, the CDR3 is TGTGCCAGCAGTGAAGGTCTAGCGGTTCCCTACGAGCAGTACTTC. Its translation: CASSEGLAVPYEQYF.

The DNA of the CDR3 is TGTGCCAGTAGTATGACTGGCGGGGATGAGCAGTTCTTC. It encodes CASSMTGGDEQFF. The chain has TRBV19 and TRBJ2-1; D possibly corresponds to TRBD2 (6 bases). Germline-derived CDR1 and CDR2 are LNHDA and SQIVND (reference sequence). V lost 3 bases, J lost 8 bases, and 11 bases lay in between. This CDR3 is 13 amino acids long.

The CDR3, as DNA: TGTGCCAGCAGTTACCGCGGGGCGGGACAGAACTCCTACGAGCAGTACTTC. This sequence encodes CASSYRGAGQNSYEQYF. The V gene is TRBV6-2 or TRBV6-3, the J gene TRBJ2-7, with a possible D match to TRBD1 (7 bases). V lost 2 bases and J 0 bases, leaving 17 bases between the germline ends. The CDR3 loop spans 17 amino acids. Per the germline V gene, CDR1 is MNHEY and CDR2 is SVGEGT.

The chain combines TRBV7-2 with TRBJ2-1, with 13 bases lining up with TRBD2. Germline V gives CDR1 SGHTA, CDR2 FQGNSA. V shed 4 bases and J 9 bases; nucleotides not matched to a gene: 12. The CDR3 covers 17 residues. CDR3 sequence reads: CASSSNELAGGRSEQFF. The CDR3 nucleotides read TGTGCCAGCAGCTCAAATGAACTAGCGGGGGGGCGCAGTGAGCAGTTCTTC.

This clone was counted a single time. V usage is TRBV18 and J usage is TRBJ2-1; D not certain. Trimming left V 2 bases short and J 5 bases short, with 7 bases between. This CDR3 region has 13 residues. The germline V gene encodes CDR1 KGHSH and CDR2 LQKENI. The CDR3 here is CASSPNLNNEQFF. The CDR3 DNA follows: TGTGCCAGCTCACCAAACCTAAACAATGAGCAGTTCTTC.

This chain uses TRBV3-1 (or the pseudogene TRBV3-2) with TRBJ2-7; D may be TRBD1 (5 bases). Germline CDR1 is LGHDT and CDR2 is YNNKEL (reference sequence). The CDR3 runs to 15 residues. V was pared by 3 bases and J by 2 bases, with 14 bases between. CDR3 loop: CASSHRLRQTYEQYF. CDR3 in DNA: TGTGCCAGCAGCCATCGACTGCGACAGACCTACGAGCAGTACTTC.

The gene calls are TRBV28 and TRBJ2-5, with 7 bases lining up with TRBD2. The CDR3 consists of 15 residues. CDR1 is MDHEN, CDR2 SYDVKM, per germline. The V segment lost 4 bases and the J segment 5 bases; nucleotides outside the gene matches: 10. CDR3 coding DNA: TGTGCCAGCAGTTCCAGCGGGATAGTGCGGGAGACCCAGTACTTC. It codes for CASSSSGIVRETQYF. Drawing the rest from reference TRBV28 and TRBJ2-5, the complete variable domain is DVKVTQSSRYLVKRTGEKVFLECVQDMDHENMFWYRQDPGLGLRLIYFSYDVKMKEKGDIPEGYSVSREKKERFSLILESASTNQTSMYLCASSSSGIVRETQYFGPGTRLLVL.